This T cell receptor beta chain was captured by sequencing in a study of cytomegalovirus exposure and HLA in healthy donors. CDR3 length: 13 residues. In germline, CDR1 is LNHDA, CDR2 SQIVND (reference sequence). Study-level results: Reported performance of the classifier showed diagnosis of cytomegalovirus status with high specificity and sensitivity. Cytomegalovirus-associated TCR beta chains were listed, numbering 150 to 200.

Sequencing used immunoSEQ multiplex PCR; TCRdb keeps in-frame clones, though not all of them. There are about 130,000 clones in the sample; 75% to 90% occur only once, and 1.5% to 2.5% lies in the top ten. Points on this clone: The antigen is not known. Relative to the germline gene, one junction end is altered; a read error may explain this.

This rearrangement joins TRBV19 to TRBJ1-2, with D possibly being TRBD1 (6 bases). Sequenced input: PBMCs. The clonotype was recovered from a woman aged 18-29 years in good health and CMV-seronegative. The CDR3 DNA follows: TGTGCCACTAGTATGCAGGGGAGCTATGGCTACACCTTC. It is translated as CATSMQGSYGYTF.